This T cell receptor beta chain is drawn from a study of T cells after yellow fever vaccination. They built TCR cDNA with 5'RACE template switching, a step that put in a universal primer site and UMIs. Each CDR3 protein is one row after TCRdb ran MiXCR on the 5' RACE reads. The data contain 300,000 to 350,000 distinct CDR3 sequences, about 8.3% of them singletons. This clonotype was detected a few times. V was pared by 4 bases and J by 3 bases, with 12 bases of the junction left unmatched. Per germline, CDR1 SGHRS and CDR2 YFSETQ. The CDR3 length is 17 residues. The clonotype originates from a man between 18 and 35 years old who received the YFV17D yellow fever vaccine. This chain uses TRBV5-1 with TRBJ2-3, with 9 bases matching TRBD1. The sample in question was PBMCs, obtained around 45 days after the first yellow fever vaccination. The CDR3 coding sequence is TGCGCCAGCAGCCTCCAGGGGCCGGGACAGGGAACAGATACGCAGTATTTT. Its protein product is CASSLQGPGQGTDTQYF.